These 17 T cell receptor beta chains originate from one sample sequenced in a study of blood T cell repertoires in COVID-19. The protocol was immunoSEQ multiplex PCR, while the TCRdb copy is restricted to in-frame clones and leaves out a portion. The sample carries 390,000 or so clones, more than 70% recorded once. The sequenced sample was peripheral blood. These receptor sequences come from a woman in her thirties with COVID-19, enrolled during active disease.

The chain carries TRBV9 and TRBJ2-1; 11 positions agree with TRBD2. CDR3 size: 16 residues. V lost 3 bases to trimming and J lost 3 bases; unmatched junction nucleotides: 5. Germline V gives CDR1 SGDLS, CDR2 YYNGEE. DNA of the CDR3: TGTGCCAGCAGCGAGACGGGACTAGCGGACTACAATGAGCAGTTCTTC. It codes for CASSETGLADYNEQFF.

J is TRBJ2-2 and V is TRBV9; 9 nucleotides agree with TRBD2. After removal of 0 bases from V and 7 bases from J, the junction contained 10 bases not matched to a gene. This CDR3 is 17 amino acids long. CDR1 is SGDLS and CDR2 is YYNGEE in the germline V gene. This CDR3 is CASSVDGSGRFGGELFF. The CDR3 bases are TGTGCCAGCAGCGTAGATGGTAGCGGGAGATTTGGCGGGGAGCTGTTTTTT.

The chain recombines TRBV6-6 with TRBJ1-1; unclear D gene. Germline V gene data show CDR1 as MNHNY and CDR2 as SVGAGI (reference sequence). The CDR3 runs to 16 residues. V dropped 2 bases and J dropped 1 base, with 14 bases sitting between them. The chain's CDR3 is CASSYKSVQSNTEAFF. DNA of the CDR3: TGTGCCAGCAGTTACAAGTCAGTACAGTCGAACACTGAAGCTTTCTTT.

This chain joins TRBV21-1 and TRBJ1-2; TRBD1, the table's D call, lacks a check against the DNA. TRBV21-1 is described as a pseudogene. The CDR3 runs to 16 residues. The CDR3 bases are TGTGCCAGCAGCAAAGTGCCGGGACAGGGGTGCTATGGCTACACCTTC. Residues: CASSKVPGQGCYGYTF.

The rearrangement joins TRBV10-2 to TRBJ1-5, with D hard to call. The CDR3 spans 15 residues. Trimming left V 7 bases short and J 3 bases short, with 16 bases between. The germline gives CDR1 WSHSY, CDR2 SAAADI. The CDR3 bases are TGCGCCAGCAACGTTAGTTTCCGAGTCAATCAGCCCCAGCATTTT. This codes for CASNVSFRVNQPQHF.

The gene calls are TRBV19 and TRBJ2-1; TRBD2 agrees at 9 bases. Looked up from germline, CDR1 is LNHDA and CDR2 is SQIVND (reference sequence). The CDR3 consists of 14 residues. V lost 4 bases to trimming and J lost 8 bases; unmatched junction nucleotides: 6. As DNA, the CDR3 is TGTGCCAGTAGTAGGCTAGCGGGAATCGATGAGCAGTTCTTC. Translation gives CASSRLAGIDEQFF.

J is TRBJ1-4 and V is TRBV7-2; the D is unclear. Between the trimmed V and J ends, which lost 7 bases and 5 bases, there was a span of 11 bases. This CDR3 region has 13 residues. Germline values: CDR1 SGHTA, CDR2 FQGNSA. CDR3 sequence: CASMRAPNEKLFF. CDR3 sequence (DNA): TGTGCCAGCATGAGGGCGCCAAATGAAAAACTGTTTTTT.

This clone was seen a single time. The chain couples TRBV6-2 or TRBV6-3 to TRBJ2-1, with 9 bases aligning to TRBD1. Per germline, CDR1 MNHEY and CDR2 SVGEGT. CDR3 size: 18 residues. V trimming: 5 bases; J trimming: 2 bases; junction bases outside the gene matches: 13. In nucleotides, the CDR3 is TGTGCCAGCAGTCCCACAGGGGGCAGCCTCTTCGCCTACAATGAGCAGTTCTTC. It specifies CASSPTGGSLFAYNEQFF.

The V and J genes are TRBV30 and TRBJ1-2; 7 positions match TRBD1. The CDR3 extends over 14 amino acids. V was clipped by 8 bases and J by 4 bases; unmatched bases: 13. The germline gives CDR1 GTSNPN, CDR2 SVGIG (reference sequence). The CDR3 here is CATLTQQGSYGYTF. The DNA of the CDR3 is TGTGCCACCCTTACCCAACAGGGGAGCTATGGCTACACCTTC.

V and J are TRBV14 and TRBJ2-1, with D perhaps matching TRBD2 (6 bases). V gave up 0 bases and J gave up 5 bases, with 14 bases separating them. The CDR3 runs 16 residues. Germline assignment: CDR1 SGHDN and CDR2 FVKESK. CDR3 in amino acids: CASSQDRSSADNEQFF. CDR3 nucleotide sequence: TGTGCCAGCAGCCAAGATCGGTCTAGCGCAGACAATGAGCAGTTCTTC.

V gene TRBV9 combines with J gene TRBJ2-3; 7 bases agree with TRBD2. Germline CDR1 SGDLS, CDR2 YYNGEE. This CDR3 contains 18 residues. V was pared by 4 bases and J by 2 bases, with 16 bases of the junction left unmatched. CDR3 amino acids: CASSSSRTRALPTDTQYF. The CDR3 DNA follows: TGTGCCAGCAGCTCTTCAAGGACTAGAGCCCTGCCCACAGATACGCAGTATTTT.

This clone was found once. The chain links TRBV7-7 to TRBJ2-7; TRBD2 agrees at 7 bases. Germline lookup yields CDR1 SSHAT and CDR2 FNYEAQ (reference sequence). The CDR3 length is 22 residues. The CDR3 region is CASRTLSLLRQGLTSVPYEQYV. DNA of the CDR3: TGTGCTAGCAGAACCTTGAGCCTTCTAAGGCAGGGCCTTACTAGCGTACCCTACGAGCAGTACGTC.

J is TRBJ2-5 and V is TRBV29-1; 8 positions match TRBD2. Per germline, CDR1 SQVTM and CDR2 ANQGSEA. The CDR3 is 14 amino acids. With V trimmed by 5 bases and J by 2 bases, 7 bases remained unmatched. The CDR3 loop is CSVRWAGGQETQYF. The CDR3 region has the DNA TGCAGCGTTCGATGGGCGGGGGGTCAAGAGACCCAGTACTTC.

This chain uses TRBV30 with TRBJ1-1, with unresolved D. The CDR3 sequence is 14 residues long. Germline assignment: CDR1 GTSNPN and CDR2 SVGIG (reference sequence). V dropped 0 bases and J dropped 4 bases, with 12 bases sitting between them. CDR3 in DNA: TGTGCCTGGAGTGTACACAGCCGGGGCACTGAAGCTTTCTTT. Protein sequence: CAWSVHSRGTEAFF.

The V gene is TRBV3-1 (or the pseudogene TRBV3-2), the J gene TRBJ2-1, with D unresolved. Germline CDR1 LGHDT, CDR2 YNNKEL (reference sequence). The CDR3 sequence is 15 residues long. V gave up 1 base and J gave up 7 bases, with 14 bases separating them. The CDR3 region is CASSQGADDQNEQFF. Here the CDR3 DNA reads TGTGCCAGCAGCCAAGGGGCTGACGATCAGAATGAGCAGTTCTTC.

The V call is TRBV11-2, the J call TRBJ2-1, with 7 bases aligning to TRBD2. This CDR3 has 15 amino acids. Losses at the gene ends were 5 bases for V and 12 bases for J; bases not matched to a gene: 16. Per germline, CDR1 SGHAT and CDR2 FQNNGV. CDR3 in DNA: TGTGCCAGCAGCCCCCGGGCGGGAGCATTCGCTCGGCAGTTCTTC. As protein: CASSPRAGAFARQFF.

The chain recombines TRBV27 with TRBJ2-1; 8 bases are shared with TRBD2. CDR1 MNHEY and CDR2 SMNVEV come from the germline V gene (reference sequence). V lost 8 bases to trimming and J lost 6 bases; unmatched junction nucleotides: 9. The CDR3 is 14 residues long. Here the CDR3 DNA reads TGTGCCAGCGCTCCGGGGGGGCTATCCAATGAGCAGTTCTTC. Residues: CASAPGGLSNEQFF.